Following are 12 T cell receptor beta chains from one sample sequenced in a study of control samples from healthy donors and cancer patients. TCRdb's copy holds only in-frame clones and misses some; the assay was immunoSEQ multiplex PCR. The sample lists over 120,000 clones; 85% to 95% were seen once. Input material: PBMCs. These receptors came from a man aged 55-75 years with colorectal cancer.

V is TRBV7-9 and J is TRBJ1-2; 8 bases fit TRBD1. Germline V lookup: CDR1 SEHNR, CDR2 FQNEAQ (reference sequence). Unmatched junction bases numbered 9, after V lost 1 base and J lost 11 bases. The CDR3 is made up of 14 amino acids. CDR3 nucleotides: TGTGCCAGCAGCTTAGAACCGACAGGGGCAGGATACACCTTC. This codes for CASSLEPTGAGYTF. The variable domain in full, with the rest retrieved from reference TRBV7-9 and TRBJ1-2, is DTGVSQNPRHKITKRGQNVTFRCDPISEHNRLYWYRQTLGQGPEFLTYFQNEAQLEKSRLLSDRFSAERPKGSFSTLEIQRTEQGDSAMYLCASSLEPTGAGYTFGSGTRLTVV.

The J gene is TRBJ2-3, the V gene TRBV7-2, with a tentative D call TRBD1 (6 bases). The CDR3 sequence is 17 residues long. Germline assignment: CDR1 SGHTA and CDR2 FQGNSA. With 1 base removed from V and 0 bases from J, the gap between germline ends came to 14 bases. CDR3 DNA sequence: TGTGCCAGCAGCTTAGTGTCTGGGGGCACTAGCACAGATACGCAGTATTTT. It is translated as CASSLVSGGTSTDTQYF. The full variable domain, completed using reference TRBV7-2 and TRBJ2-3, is GAGVSQSPSNKVTEKGKDVELRCDPISGHTALYWYRQSLGQGLEFLIYFQGNSAPDKSGLPSDRFSAERTGGSVSTLTIQRTQQEDSAVYLCASSLVSGGTSTDTQYFGPGTRLTVL.

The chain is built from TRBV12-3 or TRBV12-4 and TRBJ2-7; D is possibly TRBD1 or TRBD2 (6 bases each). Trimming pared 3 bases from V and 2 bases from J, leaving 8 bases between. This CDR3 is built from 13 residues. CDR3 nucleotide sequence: TGTGCCAGCAGTTTCGGGGGCCCCTACGAGCAGTACTTC. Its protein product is CASSFGGPYEQYF.

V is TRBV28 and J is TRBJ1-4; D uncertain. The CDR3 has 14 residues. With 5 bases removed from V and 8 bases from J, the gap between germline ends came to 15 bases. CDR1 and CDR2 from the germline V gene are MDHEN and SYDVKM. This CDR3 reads CASSGGLPAEKLFF. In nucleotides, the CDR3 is TGTGCCAGCAGTGGCGGACTCCCGGCGGAAAAACTGTTTTTT.

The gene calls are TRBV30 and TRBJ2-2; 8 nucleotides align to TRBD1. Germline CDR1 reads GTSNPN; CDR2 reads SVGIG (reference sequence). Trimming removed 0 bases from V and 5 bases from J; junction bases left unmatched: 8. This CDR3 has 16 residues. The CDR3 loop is CAWSVQRTGWTGELFF. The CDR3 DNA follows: TGTGCCTGGAGTGTACAGAGGACAGGGTGGACCGGGGAGCTGTTTTTT.

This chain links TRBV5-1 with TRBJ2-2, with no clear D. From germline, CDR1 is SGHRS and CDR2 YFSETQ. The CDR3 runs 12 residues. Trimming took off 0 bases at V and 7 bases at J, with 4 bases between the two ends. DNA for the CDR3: TGCGCCAGCAGCTTGGGGGGCGGGGAGCTGTTTTTT. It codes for CASSLGGGELFF.

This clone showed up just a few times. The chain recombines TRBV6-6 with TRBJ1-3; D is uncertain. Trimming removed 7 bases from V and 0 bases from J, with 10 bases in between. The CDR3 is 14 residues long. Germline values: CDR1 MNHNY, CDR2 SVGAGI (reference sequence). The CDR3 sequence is CASIERFSGNTIYF. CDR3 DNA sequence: TGTGCCAGCATTGAGCGGTTCTCTGGAAACACCATATATTTT.

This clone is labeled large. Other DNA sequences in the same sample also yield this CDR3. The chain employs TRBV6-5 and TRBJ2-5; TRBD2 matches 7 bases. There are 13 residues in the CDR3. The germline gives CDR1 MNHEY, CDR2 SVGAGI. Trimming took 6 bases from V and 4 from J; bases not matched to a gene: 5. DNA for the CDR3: TGTGCCAGCAGGCCCCCGGGGGGAGAGACCCAGTACTTC. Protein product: CASRPPGGETQYF.

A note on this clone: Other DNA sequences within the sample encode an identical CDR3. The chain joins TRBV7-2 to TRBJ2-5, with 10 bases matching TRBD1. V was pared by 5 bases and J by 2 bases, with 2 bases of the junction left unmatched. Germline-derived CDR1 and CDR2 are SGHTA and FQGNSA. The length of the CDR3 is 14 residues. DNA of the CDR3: TGTGCCAGCAGCCGGGACAGGGGACAAGAGACCCAGTACTTC. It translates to CASSRDRGQETQYF.

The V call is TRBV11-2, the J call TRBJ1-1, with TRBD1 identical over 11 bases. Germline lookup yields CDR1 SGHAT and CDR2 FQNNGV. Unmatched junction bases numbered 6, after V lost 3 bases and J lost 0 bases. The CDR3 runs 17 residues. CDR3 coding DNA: TGTGCCAGCAGCTTGGGACAGGGGGGCCCTATGAACACTGAAGCTTTCTTT. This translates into CASSLGQGGPMNTEAFF.

The CDR3 loop reads CASSMGDGSYEQYF. The CDR3 bases are TGTGCCAGTAGTATGGGGGACGGCTCCTACGAGCAGTACTTC. V usage is TRBV19 and J usage is TRBJ2-7; D tentatively reads TRBD1 or TRBD2 (5 bases each). The CDR3 spans 14 residues. Germline-derived CDR1 and CDR2 are LNHDA and SQIVND (reference sequence). V lost 3 bases and J lost 0, with 9 bases in between.

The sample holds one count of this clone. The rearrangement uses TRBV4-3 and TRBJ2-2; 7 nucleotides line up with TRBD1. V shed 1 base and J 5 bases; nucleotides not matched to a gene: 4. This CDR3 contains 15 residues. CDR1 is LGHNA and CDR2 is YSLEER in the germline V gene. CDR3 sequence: CASSQVTGATGELFF. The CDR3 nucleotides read TGCGCCAGCAGCCAAGTAACAGGGGCAACCGGGGAGCTGTTTTTT.